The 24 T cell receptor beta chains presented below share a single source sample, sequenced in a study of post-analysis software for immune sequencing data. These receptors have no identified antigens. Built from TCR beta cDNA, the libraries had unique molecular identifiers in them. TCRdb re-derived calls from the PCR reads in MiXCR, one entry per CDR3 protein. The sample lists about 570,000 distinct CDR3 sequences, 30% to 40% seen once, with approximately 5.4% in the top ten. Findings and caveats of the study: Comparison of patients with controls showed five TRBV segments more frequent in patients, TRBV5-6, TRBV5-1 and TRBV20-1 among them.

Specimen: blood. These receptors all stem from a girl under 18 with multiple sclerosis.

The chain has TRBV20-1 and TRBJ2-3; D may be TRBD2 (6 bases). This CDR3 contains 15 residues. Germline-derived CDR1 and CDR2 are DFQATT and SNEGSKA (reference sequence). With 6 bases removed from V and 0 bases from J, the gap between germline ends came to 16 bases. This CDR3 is CSAQSRGTSTDTQYF. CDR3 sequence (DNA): TGCAGTGCCCAGAGTCGGGGGACTAGCACAGATACGCAGTATTTT.

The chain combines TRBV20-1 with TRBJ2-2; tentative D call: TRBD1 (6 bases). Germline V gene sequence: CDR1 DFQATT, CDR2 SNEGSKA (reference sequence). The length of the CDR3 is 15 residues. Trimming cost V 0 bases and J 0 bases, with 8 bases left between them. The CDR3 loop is CSARESGANTGELFF. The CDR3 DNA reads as TGCAGTGCTAGAGAGTCAGGGGCGAACACCGGGGAGCTGTTTTTT.

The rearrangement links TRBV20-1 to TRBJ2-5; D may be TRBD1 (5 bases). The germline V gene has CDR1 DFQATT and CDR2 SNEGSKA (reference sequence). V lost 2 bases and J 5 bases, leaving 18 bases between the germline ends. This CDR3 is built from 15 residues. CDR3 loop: CSARSPQGTRETQYF. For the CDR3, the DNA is TGCAGTGCTAGATCCCCCCAGGGAACGAGGGAGACCCAGTACTTC.

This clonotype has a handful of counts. The CDR3 DNA reads as TGTGCCAGCAGCTGGGAAAAGGCGGGACAGGGCAGGGTCGAGCAGTACTTC. Its translation: CASSWEKAGQGRVEQYF. J is TRBJ2-7 and V is TRBV5-6, with 9 bases lining up with TRBD1. From germline, CDR1 is SGHDT and CDR2 YYEEEE. V lost 3 bases, J lost 6 bases, and 16 bases stayed unmatched. The CDR3 contains 17 residues.

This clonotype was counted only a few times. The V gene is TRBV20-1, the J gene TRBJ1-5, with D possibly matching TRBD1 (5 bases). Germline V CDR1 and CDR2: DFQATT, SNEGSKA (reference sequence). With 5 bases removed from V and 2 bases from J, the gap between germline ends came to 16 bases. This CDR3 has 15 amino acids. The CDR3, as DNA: TGCAGTGCTGCCGGGGCGGGCCAGGGCAATCAGCCCCAGCATTTT. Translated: CSAAGAGQGNQPQHF.

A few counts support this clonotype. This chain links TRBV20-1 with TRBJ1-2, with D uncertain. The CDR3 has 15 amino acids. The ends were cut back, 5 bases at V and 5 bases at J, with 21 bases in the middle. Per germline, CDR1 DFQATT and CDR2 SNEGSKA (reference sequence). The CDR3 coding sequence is TGCAGTGCTCCGAGCCCCCCTTTGGGGTCTTATGGCTACACCTTC. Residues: CSAPSPPLGSYGYTF.

CDR3 residues: CASSGSGTGAEQYF. The CDR3 region has the DNA TGCGCCAGCAGTGGTTCCGGGACAGGGGCCGAGCAGTACTTC. The genes are TRBV10-2 and TRBJ2-7, with 10 bases identical to TRBD1. This CDR3 is 14 amino acids long. The trim removed 4 bases at V and 6 bases at J, leaving 6 bases unmatched. Germline CDR1 reads WSHSY; CDR2 reads SAAADI.

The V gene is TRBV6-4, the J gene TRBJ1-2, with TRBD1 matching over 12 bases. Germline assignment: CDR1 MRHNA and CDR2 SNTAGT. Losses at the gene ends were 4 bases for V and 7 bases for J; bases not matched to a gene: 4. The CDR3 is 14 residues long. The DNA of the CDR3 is TGTGCCAGCAGTGGGGGACAGGGGGCCTTTGGCTACACCTTC. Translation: CASSGGQGAFGYTF.

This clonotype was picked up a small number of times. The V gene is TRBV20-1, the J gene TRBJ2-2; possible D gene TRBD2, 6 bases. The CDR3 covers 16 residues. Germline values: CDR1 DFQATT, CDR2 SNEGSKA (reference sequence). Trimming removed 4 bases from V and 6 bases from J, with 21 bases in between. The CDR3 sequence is CSATIQPTSLPGELFF. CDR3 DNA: TGCAGTGCTACGATCCAGCCAACTAGCCTGCCCGGGGAGCTGTTTTTT.

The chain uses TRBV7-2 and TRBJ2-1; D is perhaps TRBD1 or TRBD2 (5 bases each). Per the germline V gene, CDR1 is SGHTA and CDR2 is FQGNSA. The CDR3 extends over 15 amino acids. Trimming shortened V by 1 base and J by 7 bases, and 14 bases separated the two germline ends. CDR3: CASSLVARGVNEQFF. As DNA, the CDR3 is TGTGCCAGCAGCTTAGTGGCTAGAGGGGTTAATGAGCAGTTCTTC.

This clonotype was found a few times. In nucleotides, the CDR3 is TGTGCCAGCAGCCTCCGGGGACAGGGCCTCACAGATACGCAGTATTTT. It specifies CASSLRGQGLTDTQYF. The chain combines TRBV9 with TRBJ2-3, with 9 bases that match TRBD1. CDR1 SGDLS and CDR2 YYNGEE come from the germline V gene. Trimming cost V 4 bases and J 2 bases; bases outside gene matches: 8. The CDR3 consists of 16 residues.

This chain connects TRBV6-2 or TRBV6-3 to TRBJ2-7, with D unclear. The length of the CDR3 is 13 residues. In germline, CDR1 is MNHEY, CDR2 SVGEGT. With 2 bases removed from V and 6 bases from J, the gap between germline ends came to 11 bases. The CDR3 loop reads CASSYLLSSEQYF. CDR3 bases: TGTGCCAGCAGTTACCTCTTAAGTTCCGAGCAGTACTTC.

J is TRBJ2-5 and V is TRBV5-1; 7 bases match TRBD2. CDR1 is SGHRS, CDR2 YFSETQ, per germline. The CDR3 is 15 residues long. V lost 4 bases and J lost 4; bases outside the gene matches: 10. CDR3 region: CASSGTIRGSETQYF. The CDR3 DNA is TGCGCCAGCAGCGGGACTATCCGAGGGTCAGAGACCCAGTACTTC.

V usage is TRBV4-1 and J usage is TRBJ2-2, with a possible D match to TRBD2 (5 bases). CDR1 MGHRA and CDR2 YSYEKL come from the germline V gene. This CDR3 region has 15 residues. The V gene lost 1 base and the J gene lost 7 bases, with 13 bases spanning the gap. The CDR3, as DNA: TGCGCCAGCAGCCAAGGGACTGAAGTATACGGGGAGCTGTTTTTT. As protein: CASSQGTEVYGELFF.

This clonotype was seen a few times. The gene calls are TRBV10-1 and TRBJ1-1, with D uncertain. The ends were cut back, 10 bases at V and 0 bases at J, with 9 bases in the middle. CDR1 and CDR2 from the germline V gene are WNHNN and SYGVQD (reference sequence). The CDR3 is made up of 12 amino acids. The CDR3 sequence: CAIPTVNTEAFF. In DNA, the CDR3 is TGCGCCATCCCGACGGTGAACACTGAAGCTTTCTTT.

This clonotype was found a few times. CDR3 DNA sequence: TGTGCCAGCGCGGTTGTGTCCCAAGAGACCCAGTACTTC. It is translated as CASAVVSQETQYF. The chain combines TRBV3-1 with TRBJ2-5; D is uncertain. Germline V gene lookup returns CDR1 LGHDT and CDR2 YNNKEL (reference sequence). The length of the CDR3 is 13 residues. V lost 8 bases, J lost 1 base, and 11 bases lay in between.

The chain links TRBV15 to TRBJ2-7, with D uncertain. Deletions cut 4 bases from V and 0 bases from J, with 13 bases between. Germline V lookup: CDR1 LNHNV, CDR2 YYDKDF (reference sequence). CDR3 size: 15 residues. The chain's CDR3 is CATSIGQASSYEQYF. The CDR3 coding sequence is TGTGCCACCAGCATTGGCCAGGCGTCCTCCTACGAGCAGTACTTC.

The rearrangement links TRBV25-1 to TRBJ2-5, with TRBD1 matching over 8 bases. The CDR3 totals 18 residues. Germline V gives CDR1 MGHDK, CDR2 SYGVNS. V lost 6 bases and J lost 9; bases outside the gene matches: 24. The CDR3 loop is CASSNTFRDRGPGEAQYF. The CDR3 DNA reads TGTGCCAGCAGCAATACGTTTCGAGACAGGGGCCCTGGGGAGGCCCAGTACTTC. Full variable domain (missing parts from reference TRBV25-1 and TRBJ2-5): EADIYQTPRYLVIGTGKKITLECSQTMGHDKMYWYQQDPGMELHLIHYSYGVNSTEKGDLSSESTVSRIRTEHFPLTLESARPSHTSQYLCASSNTFRDRGPGEAQYFGPGTRLLVL.

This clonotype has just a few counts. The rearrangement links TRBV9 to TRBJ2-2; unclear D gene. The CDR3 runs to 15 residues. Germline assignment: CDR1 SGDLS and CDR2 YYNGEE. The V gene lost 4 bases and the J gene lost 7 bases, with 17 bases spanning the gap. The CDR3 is CASSLLGLESGELFF. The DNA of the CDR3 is TGTGCCAGCAGCCTCCTCGGGTTGGAGAGCGGGGAGCTGTTTTTT.

The CDR3 protein is CSAEAQETQYF. DNA of the CDR3: TGCAGTGCTGAGGCTCAAGAGACCCAGTACTTC. The V and J genes are TRBV20-1 and TRBJ2-5; D unclear. V was cut by 5 bases and J by 2 bases, with 6 bases left in between. The CDR3 is made up of 11 amino acids. Germline CDR1 DFQATT, CDR2 SNEGSKA (reference sequence).

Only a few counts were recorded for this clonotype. As DNA, the CDR3 is TGCGCCAGCAGCCATTCTAGGGGGGCCAAAAACATTCAGTACTTC. It is translated as CASSHSRGAKNIQYF. The rearrangement joins TRBV4-1 to TRBJ2-4; tentatively, D is TRBD1 (6 bases). The CDR3 contains 15 residues. The germline V and J ends were trimmed by 3 bases and 1 base, with 10 bases remaining between them. Germline-derived CDR1 and CDR2 are MGHRA and YSYEKL.

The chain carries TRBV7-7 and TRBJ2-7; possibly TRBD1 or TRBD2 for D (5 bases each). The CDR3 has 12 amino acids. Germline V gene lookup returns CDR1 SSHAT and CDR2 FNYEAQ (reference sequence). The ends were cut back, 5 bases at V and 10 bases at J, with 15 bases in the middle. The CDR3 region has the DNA TGTGCCAGCAGCCCACAGGCGGGTCCCCAGTACTTC. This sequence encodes CASSPQAGPQYF.

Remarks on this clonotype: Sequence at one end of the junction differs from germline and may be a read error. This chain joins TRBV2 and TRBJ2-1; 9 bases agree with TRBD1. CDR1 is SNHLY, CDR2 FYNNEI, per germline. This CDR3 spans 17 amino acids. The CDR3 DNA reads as TGTGCCAGCAGACCCGGGACAGGGATCCCCTCCTACAATGAGCAGGTCTTC. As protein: CASRPGTGIPSYNEQVF.

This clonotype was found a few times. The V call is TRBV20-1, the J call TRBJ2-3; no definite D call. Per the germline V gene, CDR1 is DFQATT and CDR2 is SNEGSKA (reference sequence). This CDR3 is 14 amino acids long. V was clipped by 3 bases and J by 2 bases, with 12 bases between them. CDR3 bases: TGCAGTGCTAGTATAGGAAGTCTCACAGATACGCAGTATTTT. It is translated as CSASIGSLTDTQYF.